A single T cell receptor beta chain is shown here with its context. TCRdb reprocessed the RT-PCR reads via MiXCR and lists one record per CDR3 protein. The profile covers about 680,000 distinct CDR3 sequences, with approximately 15% appearing a single time and 3% to 4.5% taken by the ten largest. Germline V gene lookup returns CDR1 SGHNT and CDR2 YYREEE (reference sequence). CDR3 length: 13 amino acids. V was cut by 1 base and J by 4 bases, with 5 bases left in between. Specimen: memory CD4+ T cells from blood. The V call is TRBV5-4, the J call TRBJ2-2; the D is unclear. The TCR sequence derives from a female donor in good health, serving as a healthy control. The CDR3, as DNA: TGTGCCAGCAGCTTGATGTTCACCGGGGAGCTGTTTTTT. This gives the protein CASSLMFTGELFF.